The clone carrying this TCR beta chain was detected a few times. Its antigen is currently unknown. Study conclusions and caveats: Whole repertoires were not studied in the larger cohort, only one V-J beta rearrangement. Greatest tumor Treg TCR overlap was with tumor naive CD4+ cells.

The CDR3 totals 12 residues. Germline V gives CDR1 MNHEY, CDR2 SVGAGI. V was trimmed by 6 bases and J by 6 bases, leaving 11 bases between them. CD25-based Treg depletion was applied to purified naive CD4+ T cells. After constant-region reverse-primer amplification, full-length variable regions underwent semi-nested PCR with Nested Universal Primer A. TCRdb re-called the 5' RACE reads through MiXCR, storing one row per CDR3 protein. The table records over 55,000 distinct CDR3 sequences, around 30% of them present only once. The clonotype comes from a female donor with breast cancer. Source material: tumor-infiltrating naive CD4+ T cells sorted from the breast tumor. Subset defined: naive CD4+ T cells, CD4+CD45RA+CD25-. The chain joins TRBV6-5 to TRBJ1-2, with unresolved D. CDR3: CASRKTYDGYTF. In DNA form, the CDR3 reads TGTGCCAGCAGAAAAACCTATGATGGCTACACCTTC.